The next 25 T cell receptor beta chains were all read from a single sample in a study of cytomegalovirus exposure and HLA in healthy donors. Use of 60 Vbeta and 13 Jbeta primers characterized the PCR. Generated by immunoSEQ multiplex PCR, the TCRdb table keeps only in-frame clones and is missing some. The table includes approximately 150,000 clones, 75% to 85% detected once. The sequenced sample was PBMCs. The receptors derive from a man in his forties in good health and CMV-seronegative.

The J gene is TRBJ2-1, the V gene TRBV2; the D is unclear. CDR3 length: 11 amino acids. V was pared by 7 bases and J by 9 bases, with 10 bases between. Germline V lookup: CDR1 SNHLY, CDR2 FYNNEI. The chain's CDR3 is CASTTPGEQFF. The CDR3 nucleotides are TGTGCCAGCACTACCCCCGGTGAGCAGTTCTTC.

This clone was observed once. The rearrangement uses TRBV9 and TRBJ2-7; TRBD2 might be the D (6 bases). CDR1 and CDR2 from the germline V gene are SGDLS and YYNGEE. This CDR3 has 16 residues. Deletions cut 4 bases from V and 0 bases from J, with 17 bases between. The CDR3: CASSPRGTSSSYEQYF. The CDR3, as DNA: TGTGCCAGCAGCCCCCGGGGGACTTCAAGCTCCTACGAGCAGTACTTC.

This clone has just a few counts. CDR3 nucleotide sequence: TGCGCCAGTAGAGAAGACAATGAGCAGTTCTTC. It is translated as CASREDNEQFF. The V gene is TRBV5-1, the J gene TRBJ2-1; D is uncertain. V shed 8 bases and J shed 5 bases, with 8 bases lying between them. The CDR3 loop spans 11 amino acids. Germline CDR1 SGHRS, CDR2 YFSETQ.

The chain recombines TRBV7-3 with TRBJ2-5; 9 bases line up with TRBD1. The junction had 7 bases not matched to a gene; V was cut back by 6 bases and J by 5 bases. The length of the CDR3 is 14 residues. Looked up from germline, CDR1 is SGHTA and CDR2 is FQGTGA. As DNA, the CDR3 is TGTGCCAGCAGTTACTCGGGGACAGGGGAGACCCAGTACTTC. Translated, it gives CASSYSGTGETQYF.

The chain has TRBV6-5 and TRBJ2-7, with unresolved D. The CDR3 extends over 12 amino acids. Germline V gene lookup returns CDR1 MNHEY and CDR2 SVGAGI. V lost 6 bases and J 2 bases, leaving 8 bases between the germline ends. CDR3 bases: TGTGCCAGCAGCTCCGACACCTACGAGCAGTACTTC. Protein sequence: CASSSDTYEQYF.

V gene TRBV29-1 combines with J gene TRBJ1-1; TRBD1 matches 9 bases. The CDR3 loop spans 13 amino acids. Germline V gives CDR1 SQVTM, CDR2 ANQGSEA. Trimming took 7 bases from V and 1 from J; bases not matched to a gene: 4. The CDR3 spells CSARTGENTEAFF. The CDR3 nucleotides read TGCAGCGCCCGGACAGGGGAGAACACTGAAGCTTTCTTT.

CDR3 protein: CSVEGQGGGAFF. CDR3 nucleotides: TGCAGCGTTGAGGGACAGGGTGGTGGAGCTTTCTTT. The J gene is TRBJ1-1, the V gene TRBV29-1; 9 bases are a match to TRBD1. The CDR3 loop spans 12 amino acids. Germline CDR1 SQVTM, CDR2 ANQGSEA. Trimming took 3 bases from V and 10 from J; bases not matched to a gene: 6.

The chain has TRBV5-1 and TRBJ2-3; 10 bases are a match to TRBD2. V dropped 4 bases and J dropped 6; count of bases not matched to a gene: 11. The germline CDR1 and CDR2 sequences are SGHRS and YFSETQ. The CDR3 has 16 residues. CDR3 in amino acids: CASSKSLAGAWDTQYF. The DNA for the CDR3 is TGCGCCAGCAGCAAATCTCTAGCGGGGGCCTGGGATACGCAGTATTTT. Supplemented by reference TRBV5-1 and TRBJ2-3, the full variable domain reads KAGVTQTPRYLIKTRGQQVTLSCSPISGHRSVSWYQQTPGQGLQFLFEYFSETQRNKGNFPGRFSGRQFSNSRSEMNVSTLELGDSALYLCASSKSLAGAWDTQYFGPGTRLTVL.

The rearrangement links TRBV27 to TRBJ1-2; maybe TRBD1 (6 bases). The V and J ends lost 0 bases and 7 bases respectively, with 9 bases between them. Germline V gene lookup returns CDR1 MNHEY and CDR2 SMNVEV (reference sequence). This CDR3 region has 13 residues. CDR3 residues: CASSLSNRVGYTF. In DNA, the CDR3 is TGTGCCAGCAGTTTATCGAACAGGGTTGGCTACACCTTC.

This clone was seen only a few times. This chain connects TRBV5-6 to TRBJ2-1, with 10 bases aligning to TRBD2. This CDR3 region has 17 residues. Germline V gene sequence: CDR1 SGHDT, CDR2 YYEEEE. Unmatched junction bases numbered 6, after V lost 3 bases and J lost 0 bases. The CDR3 is CASSSRSGGSSYNEQFF. CDR3 DNA sequence: TGTGCCAGCAGCTCACGTAGCGGGGGGAGCTCCTACAATGAGCAGTTCTTC.

The chain couples TRBV11-3 to TRBJ1-6, with D tentatively TRBD1 (6 bases). The CDR3 is 16 residues long. With 4 bases removed from V and 5 bases from J, the gap between germline ends came to 15 bases. Germline V gene lookup returns CDR1 SGHNT and CDR2 YENEEA. The CDR3 DNA follows: TGTGCCAGCAGCTCCCCTCGGACAGCCGATAATTCACCCCTCCACTTT. Amino acid sequence: CASSSPRTADNSPLHF.

The genes are TRBV14 and TRBJ2-1; 9 nucleotides agree with TRBD2. This CDR3 spans 15 amino acids. J gave up 5 bases and V 5 bases, and 7 bases lay outside the gene matches. From germline, CDR1 is SGHDN and CDR2 FVKESK. CDR3 bases: TGTGCCAGCAGCTTTCGGCCTAGCGGGGACAATGAGCAGTTCTTC. It codes for CASSFRPSGDNEQFF. Combining the CDR3 with reference TRBV14 and TRBJ2-1 gives the whole variable domain EAGVTQFPSHSVIEKGQTVTLRCDPISGHDNLYWYRRVMGKEIKFLLHFVKESKQDESGMPNNRFLAERTGGTYSTLKVQPAELEDSGVYFCASSFRPSGDNEQFFGPGTRLTVL.

The rearrangement links TRBV11-2 to TRBJ2-5; the D gene is possibly TRBD1 (5 bases). Between the trimmed V and J ends, which lost 1 base and 3 bases, there was a span of 18 bases. The CDR3 consists of 17 residues. Germline CDR1 is SGHAT and CDR2 is FQNNGV. The CDR3 nucleotides read TGTGCCAGCAGCTTAGGAGGTATTCAGGTCAGGGAAGAGACCCAGTACTTC. It translates to CASSLGGIQVREETQYF.

The chain has TRBV7-2 and TRBJ1-2; D not resolved. V was shortened by 5 bases and J by 0 bases, with 10 bases between the two germline ends. Germline assignment: CDR1 SGHTA and CDR2 FQGNSA. CDR3 length equals 14 residues. CDR3 amino acids: CASSDRVPNYGYTF. In DNA form, the CDR3 reads TGTGCCAGCAGCGACCGGGTCCCTAACTATGGCTACACCTTC.

The rearrangement links TRBV13 to TRBJ2-7, with D possibly being TRBD2 (5 bases). The CDR3 runs to 13 residues. From germline, CDR1 is PRHDT and CDR2 FYEKMQ (reference sequence). V was clipped by 5 bases and J by 1 base, with 9 bases between them. CDR3 coding DNA: TGTGCCAGCAGCGCCGGGAAGTCCTACGAGCAGTACTTC. This sequence encodes CASSAGKSYEQYF.

The J gene is TRBJ2-2, the V gene TRBV7-6; possible D gene TRBD1, 5 bases. The germline gives CDR1 SGHVS, CDR2 FNYEAQ. This CDR3 region has 17 residues. V was shortened by 6 bases and J by 0 bases, with 17 bases between the two germline ends. This chain's CDR3 is CASRQTAVPPNTGELFF. CDR3 in DNA: TGTGCCAGCAGACAGACAGCCGTACCCCCGAACACCGGGGAGCTGTTTTTT.

The count of this clone is one. The rearrangement links TRBV9 to TRBJ1-2; 7 positions agree with TRBD1. CDR3 length: 14 residues. The V gene's germline CDR1 is SGDLS and CDR2 YYNGEE. With 3 bases clipped from V and 2 bases from J, the junction kept 4 bases outside the gene matches. The CDR3 coding sequence is TGTGCCAGCAGCGGACAGGGATCAAACTATGGCTACACCTTC. Translated, it gives CASSGQGSNYGYTF.

The CDR3 DNA follows: TGTGCCAGCAGTGAAGCCCCGGGACAGGGGAACACCGGGGAGCTGTTTTTT. Its translation is CASSEAPGQGNTGELFF. The chain employs TRBV2 and TRBJ2-2; 9 nucleotides agree with TRBD1. This CDR3 region has 17 residues. Trimming removed 0 bases from V and 1 base from J; junction bases left unmatched: 3. Germline assignment: CDR1 SNHLY and CDR2 FYNNEI.

The chain has TRBV25-1 and TRBJ2-1; tentative D call: TRBD2 (5 bases). The V gene lost 6 bases and the J gene lost 1 base, with 16 bases spanning the gap. The CDR3 spans 16 residues. Germline CDR1 and CDR2: MGHDK and SYGVNS. This CDR3 is CASSFHLGSSYNEQFF. The CDR3 DNA sequence: TGTGCCAGCAGCTTCCACTTGGGGAGTTCCTACAATGAGCAGTTCTTC.

This chain joins TRBV4-1 and TRBJ1-5; tentatively, D is TRBD1 (6 bases). The germline V and J ends were trimmed by 4 bases and 4 bases, with 11 bases remaining between them. The CDR3 contains 14 residues. CDR1 is MGHRA, CDR2 YSYEKL, per germline. The CDR3 is CASSPADRNQPQHF. CDR3 nucleotides: TGCGCCAGCAGCCCCGCGGACAGAAATCAGCCCCAGCATTTT.

The chain has TRBV18 and TRBJ1-4; tentative D call: TRBD1 (5 bases). The CDR3 spans 16 residues. V lost 3 bases and J 3 bases, leaving 14 bases between the germline ends. Germline loops: CDR1 KGHSH, CDR2 LQKENI. The DNA of the CDR3 is TGTGCCAGCTCACCTACCTCGGGGGTGGCTAATGAAAAACTGTTTTTT. This sequence encodes CASSPTSGVANEKLFF.

The chain recombines TRBV19 with TRBJ1-2; D might be TRBD1 (5 bases). Deletions cut 5 bases from V and 2 bases from J, with 9 bases between. From germline, CDR1 is LNHDA and CDR2 SQIVND (reference sequence). This CDR3 contains 13 residues. Here the CDR3 reads CASSPQGNYGYTF. The CDR3 DNA reads TGTGCCAGTAGTCCGCAGGGAAACTATGGCTACACCTTC.

The rearrangement links TRBV27 to TRBJ1-3; no clear D gene. V was clipped by 6 bases and J by 1 base, with 7 bases between them. This CDR3 comprises 13 residues. Per the germline V gene, CDR1 is MNHEY and CDR2 is SMNVEV (reference sequence). CDR3: CASRGLSGNTIYF. The CDR3 region has the DNA TGTGCCAGCAGGGGCTTATCTGGAAACACCATATATTTT.

This sequence joins TRBV9 and TRBJ2-1; weak D call: TRBD2 (6 bases). Germline V gene data show CDR1 as SGDLS and CDR2 as YYNGEE. The V gene lost 4 bases and the J gene lost 0 bases, with 14 bases spanning the gap. The CDR3 covers 16 residues. The CDR3 loop is CASSPHPGSSYNEQFF. Here the CDR3 DNA reads TGTGCCAGCAGCCCTCACCCCGGGAGCTCCTACAATGAGCAGTTCTTC.

DNA for the CDR3: TGTGCCAGCAGCGTAGTAGCGGCGACTACCGGGGAGCTGTTTTTT. It codes for CASSVVAATTGELFF. The chain joins TRBV9 to TRBJ2-2, with a possible D match to TRBD2 (6 bases). CDR3 length: 15 amino acids. V lost 0 bases and J lost 5, with 11 bases in between. Germline V gene lookup returns CDR1 SGDLS and CDR2 YYNGEE.